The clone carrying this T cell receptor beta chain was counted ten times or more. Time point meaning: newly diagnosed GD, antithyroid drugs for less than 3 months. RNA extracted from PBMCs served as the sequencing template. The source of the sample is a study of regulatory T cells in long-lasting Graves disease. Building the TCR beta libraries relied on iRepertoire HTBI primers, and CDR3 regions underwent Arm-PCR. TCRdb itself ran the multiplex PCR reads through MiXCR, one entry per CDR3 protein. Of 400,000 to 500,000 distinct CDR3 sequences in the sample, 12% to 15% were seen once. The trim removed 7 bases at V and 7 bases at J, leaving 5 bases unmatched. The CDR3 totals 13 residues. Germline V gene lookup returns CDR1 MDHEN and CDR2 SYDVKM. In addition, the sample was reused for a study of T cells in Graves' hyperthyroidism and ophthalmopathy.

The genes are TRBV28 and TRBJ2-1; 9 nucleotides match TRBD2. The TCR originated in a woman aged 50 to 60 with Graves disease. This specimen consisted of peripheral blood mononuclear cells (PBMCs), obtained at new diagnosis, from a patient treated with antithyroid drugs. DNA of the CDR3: TGTGCCAGCAACCTAGCGGGATTGAATGAGCAGTTCTTC. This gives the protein CASNLAGLNEQFF. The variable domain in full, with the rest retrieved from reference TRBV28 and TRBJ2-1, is DVKVTQSSRYLVKRTGEKVFLECVQDMDHENMFWYRQDPGLGLRLIYFSYDVKMKEKGDIPEGYSVSREKKERFSLILESASTNQTSMYLCASNLAGLNEQFFGPGTRLTVL.